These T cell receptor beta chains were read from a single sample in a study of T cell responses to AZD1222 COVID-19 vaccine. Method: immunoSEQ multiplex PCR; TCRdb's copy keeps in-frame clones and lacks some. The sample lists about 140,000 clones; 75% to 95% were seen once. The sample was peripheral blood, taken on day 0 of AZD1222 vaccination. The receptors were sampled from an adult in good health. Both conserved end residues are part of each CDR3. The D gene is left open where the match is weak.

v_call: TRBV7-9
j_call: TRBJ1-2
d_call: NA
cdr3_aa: CASSFRVSHGYTF
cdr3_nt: TGTGCCAGCAGCTTCAGAGTTTCCCATGGCTACACCTTC

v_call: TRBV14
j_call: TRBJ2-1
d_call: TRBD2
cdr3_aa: CASSPIAGPLGYNEQFF
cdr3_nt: TGTGCCAGCAGCCCAATAGCGGGTCCTCTCGGCTACAATGAGCAGTTCTTC

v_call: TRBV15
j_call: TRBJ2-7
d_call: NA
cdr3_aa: CATSRDGGLGSYEQYF
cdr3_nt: TGTGCCACCAGCAGAGATGGCGGACTGGGCTCCTACGAGCAGTACTTC

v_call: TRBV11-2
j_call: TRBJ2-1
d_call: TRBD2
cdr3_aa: CASSLAGGLGPYNEQFF
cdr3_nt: TGTGCCAGCAGCCTAGCGGGGGGATTAGGGCCCTACAATGAGCAGTTCTTC

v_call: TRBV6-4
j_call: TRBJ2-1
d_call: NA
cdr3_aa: CASSEIPIGQSSYNEQFF
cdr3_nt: TGTGCCAGCAGTGAAATTCCCATAGGACAGAGCTCCTACAATGAGCAGTTCTTC

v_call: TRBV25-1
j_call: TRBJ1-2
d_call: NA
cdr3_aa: CASSVGYGYTF
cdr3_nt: TGTGCCAGCAGTGTCGGCTATGGCTACACCTTC

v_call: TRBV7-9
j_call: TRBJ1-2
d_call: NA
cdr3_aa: CASSAIGAGFPLSGYTF
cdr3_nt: TGTGCCAGCAGCGCTATAGGGGCAGGGTTTCCACTAAGCGGCTACACCTTC

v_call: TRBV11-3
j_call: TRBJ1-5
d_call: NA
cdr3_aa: CASNKGESNQPQHF
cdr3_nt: TGTGCCAGCAATAAGGGGGAAAGCAATCAGCCCCAGCATTTT

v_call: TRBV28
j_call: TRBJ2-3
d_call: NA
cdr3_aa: CASSFVAGTDTQYF
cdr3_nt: TGTGCCAGCAGTTTTGTCGCGGGGACAGATACGCAGTATTTT

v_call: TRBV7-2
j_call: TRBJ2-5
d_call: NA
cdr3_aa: CASSPHPQETQYF
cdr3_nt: TGTGCCAGCAGCCCTCACCCCCAAGAGACCCAGTACTTC